Here is one T cell receptor beta chain with its context. The antigen is undetermined. Trimming took off 2 bases at V and 5 bases at J, with 13 bases between the two ends. Germline CDR1 reads MNHEY; CDR2 reads SVGAGI. The CDR3 is made up of 15 amino acids. While the first cohort had 600 to 750 subjects, the donors belonged to the separate validation cohort of over a hundred subjects. The sample belongs to a study of cytomegalovirus exposure and HLA in healthy donors. Findings and caveats of the study: The dataset shows that most TCR sequences were rare, while some public TCRs occurred in many donors. The authors confirmed in vitro that a few CMV-associated chains were specific for CMV antigens.

Method: immunoSEQ multiplex PCR; TCRdb's copy keeps in-frame clones and lacks some. The sample carries roughly 150,000 clones, 86% recorded once. Sample: PBMCs. This chain links TRBV6-5 with TRBJ2-1; a weak D match, TRBD1 (6 bases). The origin of this receptor is a woman under 30 in good health and CMV-seronegative. This CDR3 reads CASSYEGERNNEQFF. The CDR3 DNA reads TGTGCCAGCAGTTACGAGGGGGAGAGGAACAATGAGCAGTTCTTC.